The sequence of this T cell receptor beta chain was determined in a study of T cells in Graves' hyperthyroidism and ophthalmopathy. Amplified regions were TCR beta CDR3 sequences from RNA transcripts. First-round RT-PCR of the TCR CDR3 relied on the HTBI primer set. MiXCR, run by TCRdb on the multiplex PCR reads, gives a single entry per CDR3 protein. Of more than 450,000 distinct CDR3 sequences listed, just under 20% were seen once; the top ten hold approximately 50%. This clonotype was found many times. An end of the junction does not agree with germline; a read error may underlie this. The length of the CDR3 is 16 residues. Germline CDR1 and CDR2: SGHRS and YFSETQ.

The rearrangement joins TRBV5-1 to TRBJ2-2, with 11 bases identical to TRBD2. The origin of this receptor is a man aged 35 to 55 with Graves' ophthalmopathy. Sequences were obtained from blood. CDR3 nucleotide sequence: TGTGCCAGCAGCCTTGGACTAGCGGGGAACACCGGGGAGCTGTTTTTT. The encoded protein is CASSLGLAGNTGELFF.